This paragraph covers one T cell receptor (beta chain) sequence. Single cDNA molecules in the library carried unique molecular identifiers attached during preparation. TCRdb independently ran MiXCR on the RACE reads; one entry per CDR3 protein. This table has 340,000 or so distinct CDR3 sequences, around 7% appearing once. These data come from a study of human T cells and chemical hapten exposure. Study as a whole: Across its 20 to 30 weeks, the study gave patients weekly diphenylcyclopropenone doses to the scalp.

V was shortened by 1 base and J by 2 bases, with 14 bases between the two germline ends. The CDR3 is 16 amino acids. The germline CDR1 and CDR2 sequences are LGHNA and YSLEER. The sample's time point: patch test 1, 2 weeks after DPC sensitization. The treatment here: therapeutic diphenylcyclopropenone sensitization with weekly scalp DPC. The receptor comes from a woman aged 18-29 years with alopecia areata. Some clones in this sample may be carry-over from other donors' samples. This chain links TRBV4-3 with TRBJ1-1; D not resolved. The specimen comprised whole blood, sampled in connection with sensitization to the hapten diphenylcyclopropenone (DPC). The CDR3 loop is CASSQAQNTVNTEAFF. As DNA, the CDR3 is TGCGCCAGCAGCCAAGCCCAAAATACAGTTAACACTGAAGCTTTCTTT.